These 22 T cell receptor beta chains share one sample of origin, sequenced in a study of blood T cell repertoires in COVID-19. Method: immunoSEQ multiplex PCR; TCRdb's copy keeps in-frame clones and lacks some. The repertoire holds about 130,000 clones, roughly 79% seen once, with 10% to 12% in the top ten. Sequencing was carried out using peripheral blood. Source of these receptors: a human donor in a cohort sampled during active COVID-19.

DNA of the CDR3: TGCGCCAGCAGTGAGGGGTCGGGGTTGGACACTGAAGCTTTCTTT. Translated: CASSEGSGLDTEAFF. V usage is TRBV10-1 and J usage is TRBJ1-1; no definite D call. The germline CDR1 and CDR2 sequences are WNHNN and SYGVQD (reference sequence). The CDR3 spans 15 residues. Trimming took off 2 bases at V and 3 bases at J, with 13 bases between the two ends.

There are a few counts of this clone. This rearrangement joins TRBV29-1 to TRBJ1-4; D gene uncertain. CDR1 is SQVTM, CDR2 ANQGSEA, per germline. Trimming took 6 bases from V and 7 from J, leaving 15 bases between them. This CDR3 spans 13 amino acids. The DNA for the CDR3 is TGCAGCGTCACATGGGGAGGGAGTGAAAAACTGTTTTTT. Protein sequence: CSVTWGGSEKLFF. The variable domain in full, with the rest retrieved from reference TRBV29-1 and TRBJ1-4, is SAVISQKPSRDICQRGTSLTIQCQVDSQVTMMFWYRQQPGQSLTLIATANQGSEATYESGFVIDKFPISRPNLTFSTLTVSNMSPEDSSIYLCSVTWGGSEKLFFGSGTQLSVL.

In this sample, this clone turned up once. This chain joins TRBV4-1 and TRBJ1-1; D gene ambiguous. Germline V gene data show CDR1 as MGHRA and CDR2 as YSYEKL. The CDR3 loop spans 14 amino acids. V was trimmed by 6 bases and J by 5 bases, leaving 16 bases between them. Here the CDR3 reads CASRSPTGGTEAFF. Written as DNA, the CDR3 is TGCGCCAGCAGGTCCCCGACGGGAGGGACTGAAGCTTTCTTT.

The V gene is TRBV4-1, the J gene TRBJ2-7; perhaps TRBD1 as D (6 bases). CDR3 length: 16 amino acids. Germline values: CDR1 MGHRA, CDR2 YSYEKL. The ends were cut back, 0 bases at V and 3 bases at J, with 15 bases in the middle. In nucleotides, the CDR3 is TGCGCCAGCAGCCAAGATCCACAGGGCACCCTCTACGAGCAGTACTTC. Residues: CASSQDPQGTLYEQYF.

The sample holds a few counts of this clone. The chain combines TRBV4-1 with TRBJ1-6; D uncertain. This CDR3 is 11 amino acids long. The ends were cut back, 6 bases at V and 15 bases at J, with 12 bases in the middle. Germline V gene sequence: CDR1 MGHRA, CDR2 YSYEKL. CDR3 region: CASRGTSDLHF. As DNA, the CDR3 is TGCGCCAGCAGGGGTACTAGCGACCTCCACTTT.

The gene calls are TRBV19 and TRBJ1-2; TRBD1 is a possible D gene (6 bases). The V and J ends lost 6 bases and 4 bases respectively, with 15 bases between them. The CDR3 is 14 residues long. CDR1 LNHDA and CDR2 SQIVND come from the germline V gene (reference sequence). CDR3 DNA: TGTGCCAGTAGATCAAGGACAGCCATCTATGGCTACACCTTC. Its translation: CASRSRTAIYGYTF.

This chain uses TRBV7-8 with TRBJ2-5; 10 bases align to TRBD2. Looked up from germline, CDR1 is SGHVS and CDR2 is FQNEAQ. V gave up 5 bases and J gave up 1 base; unmatched junction bases: 10. The CDR3 covers 17 residues. The CDR3, as DNA: TGTGCCAGCAGCCCCCCCGGGGAGCGGGGGGGCCAAGAGACCCAGTACTTC. It translates to CASSPPGERGGQETQYF.

This chain uses TRBV5-6 with TRBJ2-5; 10 nucleotides align to TRBD1. The germline V gene encodes CDR1 SGHDT and CDR2 YYEEEE. The CDR3 runs 15 residues. Trimming removed 4 bases from V and 5 bases from J; junction bases left unmatched: 8. The CDR3, as DNA: TGTGCCAGCAGCAGACAGGGGGCAAGTTCGGAGACCCAGTACTTC. It specifies CASSRQGASSETQYF. Drawing the rest from reference TRBV5-6 and TRBJ2-5, the complete variable domain is DAGVTQSPTHLIKTRGQQVTLRCSPKSGHDTVSWYQQALGQGPQFIFQYYEEEERQRGNFPDRFSGHQFPNYSSELNVNALLLGDSALYLCASSRQGASSETQYFGPGTRLLVL.

The CDR3 sequence: CASSQGIYGIDGYTF. The CDR3 region has the DNA TGTGCCAGCAGCCAGGGGATCTACGGGATCGATGGCTACACCTTC. The rearrangement links TRBV14 to TRBJ1-2; D not certain. This CDR3 has 15 amino acids. V lost 3 bases and J lost 6, with 17 bases in between. Germline V gene lookup returns CDR1 SGHDN and CDR2 FVKESK.

The V call is TRBV19, the J call TRBJ2-7, with TRBD2 matching over 7 bases. CDR1 and CDR2 (germline): LNHDA, SQIVND (reference sequence). V was pared by 7 bases and J by 5 bases, with 14 bases of the junction left unmatched. This CDR3 is built from 15 residues. The CDR3 loop is CASTLTYTSVHEQYF. CDR3 bases: TGTGCCAGTACCCTAACCTATACTAGCGTCCACGAGCAGTACTTC.

The V call is TRBV6-5, the J call TRBJ1-5; D not resolved. Germline V CDR1 and CDR2: MNHEY, SVGAGI. With 6 bases removed from V and 0 bases from J, the gap between germline ends came to 12 bases. The CDR3 sequence is 15 residues long. The CDR3: CASSLDGGSNQPQHF. DNA of the CDR3: TGTGCCAGCAGCCTGGACGGAGGTAGCAATCAGCCCCAGCATTTT.

The rearrangement links TRBV3-1 (or the pseudogene TRBV3-2) to TRBJ2-4; D not resolved. V lost 1 base and J 7 bases, leaving 5 bases between the germline ends. CDR1 and CDR2 (germline): LGHDT, YNNKEL (reference sequence). This CDR3 is 12 amino acids long. CDR3 nucleotides: TGTGCCAGCAGCCAAGGCTATAACATTCAGTACTTC. This encodes CASSQGYNIQYF.

This sequence joins TRBV2 and TRBJ1-1, with TRBD1 matching 7 bases. This CDR3 is built from 15 residues. CDR1 SNHLY and CDR2 FYNNEI come from the germline V gene. Unmatched junction bases numbered 8, after V lost 7 bases and J lost 0 bases. This CDR3 reads CASTLLGQLNTEAFF. Here the CDR3 DNA reads TGTGCCAGCACCTTGCTGGGACAGTTGAACACTGAAGCTTTCTTT.

The chain carries TRBV7-2 and TRBJ2-1, with D perhaps TRBD2 (6 bases). CDR1 is SGHTA, CDR2 FQGNSA, per germline. The CDR3 length is 13 residues. The ends were cut back, 4 bases at V and 3 bases at J, with 7 bases in the middle. The CDR3 is CASSSDYYNEQFF. CDR3 nucleotide sequence: TGTGCCAGCAGCTCGGACTACTACAATGAGCAGTTCTTC.

The chain carries TRBV7-9 and TRBJ2-7, with D possibly matching TRBD1 (7 bases). The V gene lost 5 bases and the J gene lost 3 bases, with 17 bases spanning the gap. Per the germline V gene, CDR1 is SEHNR and CDR2 is FQNEAQ (reference sequence). The CDR3 has 15 amino acids. The CDR3 sequence: CASSPRAGQNYEQYF. The DNA for the CDR3 is TGTGCCAGCAGCCCACGGGCGGGACAGAACTACGAGCAGTACTTC.

The chain uses TRBV18 and TRBJ1-2; 7 nucleotides align to TRBD1. V lost 3 bases to trimming and J lost 3 bases; unmatched junction nucleotides: 7. Germline-derived CDR1 and CDR2 are KGHSH and LQKENI. The CDR3 has 15 residues. CDR3 sequence: CASSPNGGGDYGYTF. CDR3 DNA sequence: TGTGCCAGCTCACCGAATGGAGGGGGCGACTATGGCTACACCTTC.

The V and J genes are TRBV9 and TRBJ1-4, with 10 bases aligning to TRBD1. From germline, CDR1 is SGDLS and CDR2 YYNGEE. The CDR3 extends over 15 amino acids. The J segment lost 5 bases and the V segment lost 2 bases, leaving 3 bases of the junction unmatched. Here the CDR3 reads CASSVGQGFNEKLFF. CDR3 nucleotides: TGTGCCAGCAGCGTGGGACAGGGGTTCAATGAAAAACTGTTTTTT.

V gene TRBV19 combines with J gene TRBJ2-3; weak D call: TRBD1 (5 bases). The V gene lost 9 bases and the J gene lost 6 bases, with 19 bases spanning the gap. The germline CDR1 and CDR2 sequences are LNHDA and SQIVND (reference sequence). This CDR3 has 14 residues. The CDR3 loop reads CASRAFGLLDTQYF. The CDR3 region has the DNA TGTGCCAGCAGGGCCTTCGGTTTGTTGGATACGCAGTATTTT.

The rearrangement links TRBV19 to TRBJ1-3; no firm D call. In germline, CDR1 is LNHDA, CDR2 SQIVND (reference sequence). Trimming pared 8 bases from V and 2 bases from J, leaving 10 bases between. The CDR3 length is 13 residues. The CDR3 nucleotides are TGTGCCAGTTCACGGACTCCTGGAAACACCATATATTTT. Protein product: CASSRTPGNTIYF.

This clone was detected a few times. The chain links TRBV6-1 to TRBJ2-2; D is undetermined. CDR3 length: 14 amino acids. The germline V gene encodes CDR1 MNHNS and CDR2 SASEGT. V was pared by 2 bases and J by 6 bases, with 10 bases between. CDR3 coding DNA: TGTGCCAGCAGTGAACCTACCCTGCCCGGGGAGCTGTTTTTT. Its protein is CASSEPTLPGELFF.

V and J are TRBV9 and TRBJ2-5; weak D call: TRBD2 (6 bases). Trimming cost V 2 bases and J 7 bases, with 9 bases left between them. The CDR3 covers 12 residues. Germline CDR1 reads SGDLS; CDR2 reads YYNGEE. Written as DNA, the CDR3 is TGTGCCAGCAGCGTGTTGGAGGGGACCCAGTACTTC. Amino acid sequence: CASSVLEGTQYF. Full variable domain (missing parts from reference TRBV9 and TRBJ2-5): DSGVTQTPKHLITATGQRVTLRCSPRSGDLSVYWYQQSLDQGLQFLIQYYNGEERAKGNILERFSAQQFPDLHSELNLSSLELGDSALYFCASSVLEGTQYFGPGTRLLVL.

J is TRBJ1-1 and V is TRBV11-2; no definite D call. There are 13 residues in the CDR3. Germline loops: CDR1 SGHAT, CDR2 FQNNGV. With 1 base removed from V and 5 bases from J, the gap between germline ends came to 8 bases. CDR3 sequence reads: CASSLGEETEAFF. DNA for the CDR3: TGTGCCAGCAGCTTAGGAGAGGAGACTGAAGCTTTCTTT.